This TCR beta chain comes out of a study of T cell responses to AZD1222 COVID-19 vaccine. Findings of the study overall: The study found vaccine-associated CD4 TCRs spanning spike, dominant at 160-218 and 743-854. Clonal diversity was possibly underestimated, and white British individuals and females predominated among donors. Spike-specific TCR breadth and depth grew following two AZD1222 doses. Sampled repertoires all dated from after the peak T cell response.

A word on this clone: Its antigen is not known.

Generated by immunoSEQ multiplex PCR, the TCRdb table keeps only in-frame clones and is missing some. The sample gives some 170,000 clones, roughly 89% of which show up once; 1.5% to 2% is in the top ten. V gave up 2 bases and J gave up 5 bases, with 5 bases separating them. Germline CDR1 is SNHLY and CDR2 is FYNNEI. The CDR3 sequence is 12 residues long. This clonotype was sampled from an adult in good health. The chain employs TRBV2 and TRBJ2-3; D uncertain. The input for sequencing was peripheral blood, taken on day 0 of AZD1222 vaccination. The CDR3 sequence: CASSELGDTQYF. In nucleotides, the CDR3 is TGTGCCAGCAGTGAATTAGGAGATACGCAGTATTTT.